One and the same sample provided the 3 T cell receptor beta chains below, sequenced in a study of T cells in Graves' hyperthyroidism and ophthalmopathy. The investigators amplified TCR beta CDR3 regions from RNA transcripts. When the TCR CDR3 underwent first-round RT-PCR, the HTBI primer set was used. TCRdb used MiXCR to reprocess the multiplex PCR reads, holding one entry per CDR3 protein. The sample yields some 770,000 distinct CDR3 sequences, about a sixth seen once. The specimen was blood. The receptors were gathered from a young man with Graves' hyperthyroidism.

This clonotype was seen at least ten times. The chain has TRBV11-2 and TRBJ2-3; 7 bases match TRBD2. The CDR3 is 16 residues long. Germline CDR1 is SGHAT and CDR2 is FQNNGV. The trim removed 5 bases at V and 6 bases at J, leaving 14 bases unmatched. The CDR3 is CASSPPRWGGADTQYF. The CDR3 DNA reads as TGTGCCAGCAGCCCCCCCAGATGGGGGGGTGCGGATACGCAGTATTTT.

This clonotype was recorded many times. The V call is TRBV2, the J call TRBJ2-7; possible D gene TRBD2, 6 bases. The CDR3 extends over 14 amino acids. Germline lookup yields CDR1 SNHLY and CDR2 FYNNEI. Trimming removed 5 bases at V and 2 bases at J, with 13 bases between. CDR3 coding DNA: TGTGCCAGCAGTCTCGGGGGATTCACCTACGAGCAGTACTTC. It is translated as CASSLGGFTYEQYF.

This clonotype came up a few times. The chain is built from TRBV9 and TRBJ2-5; 7 bases are a match to TRBD1. V was pared by 0 bases and J by 5 bases, with 7 bases of the junction left unmatched. In germline, CDR1 is SGDLS, CDR2 YYNGEE. The CDR3 has 15 amino acids. CDR3 in amino acids: CASSVGGGQYETQYF. The CDR3 nucleotides read TGTGCCAGCAGCGTAGGAGGGGGACAGTATGAGACCCAGTACTTC.